The entry that follows covers one T cell receptor beta chain sequence. Antigen: not known. This record belongs to a study of cytomegalovirus exposure and HLA in healthy donors. Whole-study results and caveats: TCR association rates varied by HLA locus in a later analysis, with DRB1 highest and HLA-C lowest. Accurate prediction of HLA-A and HLA-B alleles (for most subjects) was reportedly achieved from TCR beta sequences.

This PCR relied on a set of 60 Vbeta primers and 13 Jbeta primers. Assay: immunoSEQ multiplex PCR; the TCRdb copy retains only in-frame clones and omits some. The table lists about 95,000 clones, about 77% of them singletons, with 4.5% to 5% in the top ten. Trimming at V came to 8 bases and at J to 0 bases, leaving 6 bases not matched to a gene. CDR3 length equals 13 residues. Germline lookup yields CDR1 SQVTM and CDR2 ANQGSEA. The receptor comes from a woman between 40 and 55 years old in good health and CMV-seronegative. V is TRBV29-1 and J is TRBJ1-2; TRBD1 aligns across 7 bases. The sample consisted of PBMCs. CDR3 in amino acids: CSTRQGPNYGYTF. CDR3 nucleotides: TGCAGCACTAGACAGGGACCTAACTATGGCTACACCTTC.